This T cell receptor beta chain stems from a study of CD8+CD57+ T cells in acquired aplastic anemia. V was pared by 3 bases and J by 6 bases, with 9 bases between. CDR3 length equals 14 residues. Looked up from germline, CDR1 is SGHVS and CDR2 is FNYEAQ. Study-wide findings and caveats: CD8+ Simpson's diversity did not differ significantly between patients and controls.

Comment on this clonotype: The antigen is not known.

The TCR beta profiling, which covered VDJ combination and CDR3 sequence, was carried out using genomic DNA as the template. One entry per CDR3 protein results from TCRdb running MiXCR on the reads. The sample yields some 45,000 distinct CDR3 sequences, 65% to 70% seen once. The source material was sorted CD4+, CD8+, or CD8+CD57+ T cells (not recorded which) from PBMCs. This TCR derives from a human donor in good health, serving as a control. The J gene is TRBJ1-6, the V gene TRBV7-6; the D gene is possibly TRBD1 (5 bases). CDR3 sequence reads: CASSLRDRNSPLHF. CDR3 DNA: TGTGCCAGCAGCTTGAGGGACCGTAATTCACCCCTCCACTTT.